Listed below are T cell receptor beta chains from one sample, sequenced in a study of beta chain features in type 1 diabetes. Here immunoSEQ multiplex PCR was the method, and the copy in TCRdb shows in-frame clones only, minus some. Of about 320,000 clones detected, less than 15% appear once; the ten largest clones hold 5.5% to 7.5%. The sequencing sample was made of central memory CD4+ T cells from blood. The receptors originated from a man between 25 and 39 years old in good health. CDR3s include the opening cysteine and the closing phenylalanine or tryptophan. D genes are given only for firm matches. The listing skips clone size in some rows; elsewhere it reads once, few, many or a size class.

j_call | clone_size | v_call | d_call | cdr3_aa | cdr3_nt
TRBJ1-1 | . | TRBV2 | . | CASSPVTLLLEAFF | TGTGCCAGCAGCCCCGTGACACTTCTGCTTGAAGCTTTCTTT
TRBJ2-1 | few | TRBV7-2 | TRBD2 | CASSLSSGRAEQFF | TGTGCCAGCAGCTTATCTAGCGGGAGAGCTGAGCAGTTCTTC
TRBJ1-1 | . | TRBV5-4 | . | CASSSRWDTPSNTEAFF | TGTGCCAGCAGCTCCAGATGGGACACCCCTTCGAACACTGAAGCTTTCTTT
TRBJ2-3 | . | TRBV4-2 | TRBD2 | CASSERRLAGGTDTQYF | TGTGCCAGCAGCGAGAGAAGACTAGCGGGTGGCACAGATACGCAGTATTTT
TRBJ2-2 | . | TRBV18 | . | CASSLRETGELFF | TGTGCCAGCTCCCTCAGGGAAACCGGGGAGCTGTTTTTT
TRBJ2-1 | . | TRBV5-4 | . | CASSLATNSWFF | TGTGCCAGCAGCTTGGCCACTAATAGCTGGTTCTTC
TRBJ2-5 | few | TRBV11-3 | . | CASSLFPGTQYF | TGTGCCAGCAGCTTATTTCCCGGAACCCAGTACTTC
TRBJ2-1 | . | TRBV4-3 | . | CASSVGGDSYNEQFF | TGCGCCAGCAGCGTAGGGGGGGATTCCTACAATGAGCAGTTCTTC
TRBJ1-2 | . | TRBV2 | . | CASSEQGLSYGYTF | TGTGCCAGCAGTGAGCAGGGCCTTAGCTATGGCTACACCTTC
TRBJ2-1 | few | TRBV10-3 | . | CAISAEGPYNEQFF | TGTGCCATCAGTGCTGAGGGGCCCTACAATGAGCAGTTCTTC
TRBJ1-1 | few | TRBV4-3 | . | CASSLNTGENTEAFF | TGCGCCAGCAGCCTTAATACAGGAGAGAACACTGAAGCTTTCTTT
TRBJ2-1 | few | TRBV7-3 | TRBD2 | CASSLNDGGRIYNEQFF | TGTGCCAGCAGCTTAAATGACGGCGGGAGGATCTACAATGAGCAGTTCTTC
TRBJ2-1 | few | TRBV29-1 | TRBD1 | CSVGDREQFF | TGCAGCGTTGGGGACAGGGAGCAGTTCTTC
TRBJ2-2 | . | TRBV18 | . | CASSRGVNTGELFF | TGTGCCAGCTCACGAGGGGTTAACACCGGGGAGCTGTTTTTT
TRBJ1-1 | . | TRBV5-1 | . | CASSPTTGRFTEAFF | TGCGCCAGCAGCCCAACCACAGGGAGGTTCACTGAAGCTTTCTTT
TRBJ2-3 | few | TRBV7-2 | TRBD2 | CASSPRGSGRDTQYF | TGTGCCAGCAGCCCTAGGGGTAGCGGGAGGGATACGCAGTATTTT
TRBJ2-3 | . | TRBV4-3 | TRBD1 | CASSQASGQSTDTQYF | TGCGCCAGCAGCCAAGCTTCGGGACAGAGCACAGATACGCAGTATTTT
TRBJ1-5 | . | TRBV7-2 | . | CASSLLRLGQPQHF | TGTGCCAGCAGCTTACTGCGGCTCGGGCAGCCCCAGCATTTT